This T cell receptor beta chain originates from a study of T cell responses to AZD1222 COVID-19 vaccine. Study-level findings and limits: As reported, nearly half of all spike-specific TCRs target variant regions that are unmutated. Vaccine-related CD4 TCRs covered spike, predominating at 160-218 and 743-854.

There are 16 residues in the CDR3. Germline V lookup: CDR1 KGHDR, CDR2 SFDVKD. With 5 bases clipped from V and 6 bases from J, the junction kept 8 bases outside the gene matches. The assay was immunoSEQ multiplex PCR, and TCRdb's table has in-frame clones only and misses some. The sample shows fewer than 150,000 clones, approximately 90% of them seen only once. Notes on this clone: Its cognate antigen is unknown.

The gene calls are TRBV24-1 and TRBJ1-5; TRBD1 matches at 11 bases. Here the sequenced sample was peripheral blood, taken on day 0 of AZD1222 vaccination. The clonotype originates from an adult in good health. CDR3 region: CATSGGTGGTGQPQHF. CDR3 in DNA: TGTGCCACCAGTGGGGGGACAGGGGGAACGGGTCAGCCCCAGCATTTT.